The clone carrying this TCR beta chain has more than one count but fewer than ten. Its antigen is unknown. The sample belongs to a study of STAT5B mutations in CD4+ large granular lymphocyte leukemia. Study-level results: The CD4+ versus CD8+ T-LGLL clonality difference may reflect limited sample size. Main leukemic clonotypes were patient-specific, but roughly 26% appeared at low frequency elsewhere. Patient CD4-sorted repertoires stayed more clonal than healthy ones after leukemic-clone removal.

The assay was run at survey level. Method: immunoSEQ multiplex PCR; TCRdb's copy keeps in-frame clones and lacks some. The sample contains around 35,000 clones, 65% to 70% of which appear only once. CDR1 and CDR2 from the germline V gene are LNHDA and SQIVND (reference sequence). V lost 1 base to trimming and J lost 7 bases, with 13 bases between them. The CDR3 loop spans 14 amino acids. The chain is built from TRBV19 and TRBJ1-2; D is undetermined. The clonotype originates from a human donor in good health. What was sequenced was CD4+ T cells from blood buffy coats. The CDR3 region has the DNA TGTGCCAGTAGTATAGTGAGGGCTGGAACTGGCTACACCTTC. Its protein is CASSIVRAGTGYTF.